This T cell receptor beta chain was sequenced during a study of identical twins (dated by TCRdb to the mid-2010s). Background for the entire study: The study deep-sequenced TCR alpha and beta repertoires from monozygotic twins, unrelated adults of various ages and cord blood to test whether fetal clonotypes persist. Replicate twin experiments were performed at different times using different library preparation protocols to rule out contamination. Here is what the overall study found, with its caveats: In beta out-of-frame sequences, excess twin sharing was weaker, because having fewer shared sequences lowered the signal-to-noise ratio. Because the same donors could not be followed over many years, the conclusions depended on cross-sectional statistical analysis. In monozygotic twins, recombination models systematically underestimated out-of-frame TCR alpha sharing, but the models matched the sharing seen between unrelated individuals. Invariant T cells such as MAIT and iNKT could partly confound zero-insertion analyses, though diverse VJ usage argued against this for most clonotypes. Compared with coincidental sharing between unrelated individuals, an excess of low generation-probability sequences was observed among out-of-frame TCR alpha sequences shared between twins. Fewer insertions were carried by abundant cord blood beta clonotypes, a similar but weaker trend appeared in young adult naive repertoires, and no such trend appeared in memory repertoires.

CDR1 LGHDT and CDR2 YNNKEL are derived from the germline V gene (reference sequence). Trimming takes 4 bases off V and 2 bases off J; junction bases not matched to a gene: 7. There are 16 amino acids in the CDR3, from cysteine to phenylalanine inclusive. Only CDR3 DNA is held: 48 bases, read in frame from base 1. Libraries were prepared through 5' RACE. The listed sequencing device is Illumina HiSeq 2000. Template switching introduced a universal primer binding site; the final cDNA contained a unique molecular identifier, enabling accurate counting of TCR cDNA molecules. Specific primers in the conserved constant-segment region were used to synthesize first-strand cDNA for TCR alpha and beta chains. Each cDNA library was double barcoded, with a SMART-Mk sample barcode plus Illumina barcodes, to control for contamination. TruSeq adapter sequences along with Illumina sample barcodes were introduced in two successive PCR steps. The TCR alpha and beta cDNA libraries were sequenced on the Illumina HiSeq platform using custom primers. The study's processing was this. Raw reads were processed with MiGEC to extract unique molecular identifiers, and MiXCR was used to determine CDR3 positions. Recombination models were inferred per individual with the repgenHMM and IGoR tools using an EM algorithm. The analysis of shared clonotypes was done with the tcR package in R, with sharing normalized by the product of cloneset sizes. To study raw recombination free of thymic and clonal selection effects, out-of-frame nonproductive sequences were analyzed. TCRdb passed the public sequencing reads through fastp at Q25 and MiXCR, retaining productive beta sequences. CDR3 protein sequences are deduplicated, and each keeps its most common genes and DNA. The V and J calls here are based on TCRdb, not the publication. Here the sample has 450,000 to 650,000 distinct CDR3 sequences; roughly 15% occur a single time. Of the sample, roughly 0.43% is held by the ten largest clones.

Every donor in the study was a healthy Caucasian. Three pairs of female monozygotic twins, all aged about 18 to 29 years, made up the twin cohort. CD4+ and CD8+ T cell populations were isolated with positive isolation kits from Invitrogen. In its sample, this clonotype was seen a few times. Its antigen specificity is not known. Base qualities are not recorded, but no much larger clone differs from it by a single base. The same data also went into a second study, on yellow fever vaccine responses in identical twins. As the second study states: According to the authors, the vaccine-induced T cell response in identical twins seemed to be partly convergent and partly specific to each individual. Focusing on identical twins, the study followed the T cell clones that responded to the vaccine, and did so with precision.

The rearrangement joined TRBV3-1 to TRBJ2-3; TRBD2 aligns with 9 central bases. The sequencing sample was made of CD4+ T cells sorted from blood. This receptor was obtained from a woman between 18 and 29 years old in good health. This receptor has the CDR3 CASSPASGGYTDTQYF. The DNA sequence is TGTGCCAGCAGCCCCGCCAGCGGGGGGTACACAGATACGCAGTATTTT.